This T cell receptor beta chain was found in a study of cytomegalovirus exposure and HLA in healthy donors. Points on this clone: What it recognizes is unknown.

Amplification used 60 Vbeta primers and 13 Jbeta primers. The data were produced by immunoSEQ multiplex PCR, yet TCRdb's version contains in-frame clones alone and is incomplete. The table shows over 100,000 clones, with approximately 80% occurring only once. Donors likely had unrecorded immune exposures despite being nominally healthy when sampled. Study-level findings and limits: In a later analysis, a missense DCLRE1C variant was linked to TCR beta V- and J-gene trimming.

The ends lost 1 base at V and 4 bases at J; junction bases unmatched: 4. The CDR3 loop spans 15 amino acids. The germline gives CDR1 SQVTM, CDR2 ANQGSEA. V gene TRBV29-1 combines with J gene TRBJ2-1; 10 positions agree with TRBD2. The source is a male donor in good health and CMV-seropositive. The sequenced sample was PBMCs. In DNA form, the CDR3 reads TGCAGCGTTGAAGGGGGACTAGCGAAATACAATGAGCAGTTCTTC. Translation gives CSVEGGLAKYNEQFF.